This T cell receptor (beta chain) was sequenced for a study of regulatory T cells in long-lasting Graves disease. This clonotype has ten or more counts. The trim removed 4 bases at V and 3 bases at J, leaving 5 bases unmatched. CDR1 and CDR2 from the germline V gene are DFQATT and SNEGSKA (reference sequence). The CDR3 is 14 residues long. Arm-PCR of CDR3 regions and iRepertoire HTBI primers were used to build TCR beta libraries. TCRdb redid the calling of the multiplex PCR reads with MiXCR, one entry per CDR3 protein. In the table there are under 450,000 distinct CDR3 sequences, roughly a quarter of which are singletons. Time point: persistent/refractory GD, antithyroid drugs over 5 years with positive TRAb. Preparation of the TCR library used RNA extracted from PBMCs.

This sequence originates from a female donor with Graves disease. Here the sequenced sample was peripheral blood mononuclear cells (PBMCs), taken when the disease was refractory, from a patient treated with antithyroid drugs. This sequence joins TRBV20-1 and TRBJ2-7; 11 bases are a match to TRBD2. CDR3 sequence reads: CSATDLAGGYEQYF. The CDR3 coding sequence is TGCAGTGCTACCGACCTAGCGGGAGGCTACGAGCAGTACTTC.